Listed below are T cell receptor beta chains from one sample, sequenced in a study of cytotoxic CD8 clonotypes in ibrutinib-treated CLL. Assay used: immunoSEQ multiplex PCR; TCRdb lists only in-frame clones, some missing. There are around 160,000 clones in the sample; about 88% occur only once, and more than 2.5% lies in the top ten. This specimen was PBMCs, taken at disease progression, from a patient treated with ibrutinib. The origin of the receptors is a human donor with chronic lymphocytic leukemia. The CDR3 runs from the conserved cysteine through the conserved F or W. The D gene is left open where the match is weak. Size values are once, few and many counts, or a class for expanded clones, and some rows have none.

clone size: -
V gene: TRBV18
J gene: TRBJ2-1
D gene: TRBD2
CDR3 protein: CASSPAGVRSYNEQFF
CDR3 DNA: TGTGCCAGCTCCCCAGCGGGAGTCCGCTCCTACAATGAGCAGTTCTTC

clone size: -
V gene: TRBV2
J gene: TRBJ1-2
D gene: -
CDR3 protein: CATTLAPNYGYTF
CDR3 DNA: TGTGCCACCACACTGGCTCCTAACTATGGCTACACCTTC

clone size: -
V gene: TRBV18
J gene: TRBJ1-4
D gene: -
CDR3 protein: CASSPPATNEKLFF
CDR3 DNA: TGTGCCAGCTCACCTCCAGCAACTAATGAAAAACTGTTTTTT

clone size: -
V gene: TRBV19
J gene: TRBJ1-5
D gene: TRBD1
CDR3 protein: CASSIAGQINQPQHF
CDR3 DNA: TGTGCCAGTAGTATTGCGGGACAGATCAATCAGCCCCAGCATTTT

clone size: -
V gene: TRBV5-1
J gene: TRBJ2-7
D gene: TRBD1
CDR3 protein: CASSGDSLTYEQYF
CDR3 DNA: TGCGCCAGCAGCGGGGACAGCTTAACCTACGAGCAGTACTTC

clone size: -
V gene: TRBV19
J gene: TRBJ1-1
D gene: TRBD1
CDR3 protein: CASRLSASGTGLKTEAFF
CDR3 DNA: TGTGCCAGTAGATTATCCGCTAGCGGGACAGGGCTAAAGACTGAAGCTTTCTTT

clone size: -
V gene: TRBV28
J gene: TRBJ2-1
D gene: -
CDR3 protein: CASSSWLGSYNEQFF
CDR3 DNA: TGTGCCAGCAGTTCCTGGTTAGGCTCCTACAATGAGCAGTTCTTC

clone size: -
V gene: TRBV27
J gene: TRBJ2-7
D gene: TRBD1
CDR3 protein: CASATGSSYEQYF
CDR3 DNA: TGTGCCAGCGCGACAGGGTCCTCCTACGAGCAGTACTTC

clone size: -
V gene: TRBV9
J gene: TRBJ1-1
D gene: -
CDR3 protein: CASSTSADTEAFF
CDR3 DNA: TGTGCCAGCAGCACCTCGGCGGACACTGAAGCTTTCTTT

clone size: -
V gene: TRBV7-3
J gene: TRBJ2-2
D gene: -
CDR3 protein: CASTARMNTGELFF
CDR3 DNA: TGTGCCAGCACCGCAAGGATGAACACCGGGGAGCTGTTTTTT

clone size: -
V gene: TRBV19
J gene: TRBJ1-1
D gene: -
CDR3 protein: CASSIRGNTEAFF
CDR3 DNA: TGTGCCAGTAGTATAAGAGGGAACACTGAAGCTTTCTTT

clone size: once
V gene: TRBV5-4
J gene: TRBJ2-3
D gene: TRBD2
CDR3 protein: CASSSGLAGVRSTDTQYF
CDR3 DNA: TGTGCCAGCAGCAGCGGACTAGCGGGAGTTCGAAGCACAGATACGCAGTATTTT

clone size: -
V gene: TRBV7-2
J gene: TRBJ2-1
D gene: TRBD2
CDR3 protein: CASSGMGGRVGNEQFF
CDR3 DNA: TGTGCCAGCTCGGGTATGGGCGGGAGGGTCGGCAATGAGCAGTTCTTC

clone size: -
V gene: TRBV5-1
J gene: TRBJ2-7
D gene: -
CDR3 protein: CASSLVPGASYEQYF
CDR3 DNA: TGCGCCAGCAGCTTGGTACCGGGAGCATCCTACGAGCAGTACTTC

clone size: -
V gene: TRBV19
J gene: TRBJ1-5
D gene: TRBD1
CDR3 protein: CASSQGGDGQPQHF
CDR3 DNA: TGTGCCAGTAGTCAAGGGGGCGATGGTCAGCCCCAGCATTTT

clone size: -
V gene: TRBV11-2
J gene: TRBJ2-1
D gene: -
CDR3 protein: CASSSGPGNEQFF
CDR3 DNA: TGTGCCAGCAGCTCGGGCCCTGGCAATGAGCAGTTCTTC

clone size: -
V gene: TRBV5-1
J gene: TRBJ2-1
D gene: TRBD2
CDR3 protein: CASSLGLAGARDEQFF
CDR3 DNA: TGCGCCAGCAGCTTGGGGCTAGCGGGAGCCCGAGATGAGCAGTTCTTC

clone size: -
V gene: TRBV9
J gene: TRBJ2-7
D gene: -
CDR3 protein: CASSVSWADEQYF
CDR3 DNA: TGTGCCAGCAGCGTAAGTTGGGCGGACGAGCAGTACTTC

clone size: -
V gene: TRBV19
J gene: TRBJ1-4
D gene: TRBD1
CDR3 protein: CASSIDLFGTGVEKLFF
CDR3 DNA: TGTGCCAGTAGTATAGATCTTTTCGGGACAGGGGTGGAAAAACTGTTTTTT

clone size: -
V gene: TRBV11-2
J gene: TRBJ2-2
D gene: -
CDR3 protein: CASSFTLAPGELFF
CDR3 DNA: TGTGCCAGCAGCTTTACGCTAGCCCCCGGGGAGCTGTTTTTT

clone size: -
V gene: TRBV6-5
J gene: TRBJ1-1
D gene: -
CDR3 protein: CASRLVAGVNTEAFF
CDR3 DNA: TGTGCCAGCAGGTTAGTCGCAGGGGTGAACACTGAAGCTTTCTTT

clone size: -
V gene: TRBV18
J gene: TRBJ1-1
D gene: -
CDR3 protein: CASSQRTGNTEAFF
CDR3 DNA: TGTGCCAGCTCACAGCGGACTGGGAACACTGAAGCTTTCTTT

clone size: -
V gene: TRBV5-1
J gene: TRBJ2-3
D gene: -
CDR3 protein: CASSAPATSSTDTQYF
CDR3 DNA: TGCGCCAGCAGCGCGCCGGCTACTTCTAGCACAGATACGCAGTATTTT

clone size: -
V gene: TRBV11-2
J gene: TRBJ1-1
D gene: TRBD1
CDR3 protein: CASSFGQGAVMLDTEAFF
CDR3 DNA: TGTGCCAGCAGCTTCGGACAGGGGGCCGTAATGTTGGATACTGAAGCTTTCTTT

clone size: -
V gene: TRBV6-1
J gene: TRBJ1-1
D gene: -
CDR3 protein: CASSDKTYRDMRAEAFF
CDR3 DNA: TGTGCCAGCAGTGACAAAACTTACAGGGATATGAGGGCTGAAGCTTTCTTT

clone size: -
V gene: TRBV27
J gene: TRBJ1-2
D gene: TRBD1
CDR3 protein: CASSQNDRVNGYTF
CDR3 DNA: TGTGCCAGCAGCCAAAACGACAGGGTTAATGGCTACACCTTC

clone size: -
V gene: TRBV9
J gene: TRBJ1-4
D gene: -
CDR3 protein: CASSVSGKNEKLFF
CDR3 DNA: TGTGCCAGCAGCGTTTCAGGGAAAAATGAAAAACTGTTTTTT

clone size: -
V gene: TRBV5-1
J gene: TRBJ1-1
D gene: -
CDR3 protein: CASSLARQVNTEAFF
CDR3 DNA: TGCGCCAGCAGCTTGGCGAGACAGGTGAACACTGAAGCTTTCTTT

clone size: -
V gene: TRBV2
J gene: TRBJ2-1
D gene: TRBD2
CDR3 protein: CASPGTSGSGNNEQFF
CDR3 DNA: TGTGCCAGCCCGGGGACTAGCGGGAGTGGAAATAATGAGCAGTTCTTC

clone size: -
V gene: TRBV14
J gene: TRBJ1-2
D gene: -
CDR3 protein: CASSQDLGQGGYGYTF
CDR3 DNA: TGTGCCAGCAGCCAAGATTTAGGCCAGGGTGGCTATGGCTACACCTTC

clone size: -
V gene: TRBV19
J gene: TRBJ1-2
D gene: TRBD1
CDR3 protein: CASSIDRTGNYGYTF
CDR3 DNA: TGTGCCAGTAGTATAGATCGGACAGGAAACTATGGCTACACCTTC

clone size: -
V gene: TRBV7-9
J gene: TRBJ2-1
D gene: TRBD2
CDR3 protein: CASSLTASGTGEQFF
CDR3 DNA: TGTGCCAGCAGCTTAACGGCTAGCGGGACGGGTGAGCAGTTCTTC

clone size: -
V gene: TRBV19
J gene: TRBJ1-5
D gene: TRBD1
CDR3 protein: CASSIDVGTGVQPQHF
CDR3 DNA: TGTGCCAGTAGTATAGATGTGGGGACAGGGGTTCAGCCCCAGCATTTT

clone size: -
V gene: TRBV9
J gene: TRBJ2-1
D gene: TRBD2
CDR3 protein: CASSAWTSGSLHEQFF
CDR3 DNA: TGTGCCAGCAGCGCCTGGACTAGCGGGAGTTTACATGAGCAGTTCTTC

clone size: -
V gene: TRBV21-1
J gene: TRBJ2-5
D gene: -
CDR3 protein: CASSKDPSGGDGETQYF
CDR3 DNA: TGTGCCAGCAGCAAAGACCCTAGCGGGGGGGATGGAGAGACCCAGTACTTC

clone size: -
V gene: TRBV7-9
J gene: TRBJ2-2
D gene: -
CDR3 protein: CASSFYRQGNTGELFF
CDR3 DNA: TGTGCCAGCAGCTTTTATCGCCAGGGGAACACCGGGGAGCTGTTTTTT

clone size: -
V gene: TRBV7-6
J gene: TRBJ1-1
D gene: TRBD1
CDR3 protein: CASSAGQTNTEAFF
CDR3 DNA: TGTGCCAGCAGCGCGGGACAGACTAACACTGAAGCTTTCTTT

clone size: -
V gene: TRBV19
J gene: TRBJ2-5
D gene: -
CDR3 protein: CASSKVQGPGETQYF
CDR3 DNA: TGTGCCAGTAGTAAAGTTCAGGGGCCGGGTGAGACCCAGTACTTC

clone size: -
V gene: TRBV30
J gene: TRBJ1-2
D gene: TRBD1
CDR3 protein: CAWSDPGGGYGYTF
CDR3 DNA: TGTGCCTGGAGCGACCCAGGGGGGGGCTATGGCTACACCTTC

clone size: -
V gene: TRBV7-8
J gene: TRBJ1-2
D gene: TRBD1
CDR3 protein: CASSPRVQGRANYGYTF
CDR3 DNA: TGTGCCAGCAGCCCAAGGGTACAGGGGAGGGCTAACTATGGCTACACCTTC

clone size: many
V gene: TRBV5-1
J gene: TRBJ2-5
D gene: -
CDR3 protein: CASRIRASPVETQYF
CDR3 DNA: TGCGCCAGCAGAATTCGGGCCTCGCCGGTCGAGACCCAGTACTTC

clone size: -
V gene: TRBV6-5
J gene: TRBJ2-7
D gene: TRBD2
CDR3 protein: CASTRSGRASEQYF
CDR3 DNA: TGTGCCAGCACCCGAAGCGGGAGGGCCTCCGAGCAGTACTTC

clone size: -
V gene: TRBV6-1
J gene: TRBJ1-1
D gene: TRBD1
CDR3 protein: CASSGRQGRTEAFF
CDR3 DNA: TGTGCCAGCAGCGGGAGACAGGGACGCACTGAAGCTTTCTTT

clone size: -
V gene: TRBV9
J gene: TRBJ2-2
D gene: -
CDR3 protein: CASADSMNTGELFF
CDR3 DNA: TGTGCCAGCGCCGACAGTATGAACACCGGGGAGCTGTTTTTT

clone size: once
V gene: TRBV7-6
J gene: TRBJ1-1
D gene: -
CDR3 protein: CASSPMNTEAFF
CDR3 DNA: TGTGCCAGCAGTCCTATGAACACTGAAGCTTTCTTT

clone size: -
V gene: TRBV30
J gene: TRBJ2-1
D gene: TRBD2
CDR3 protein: CAWSSGGPGSYNEQFF
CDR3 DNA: TGTGCCTGGAGTTCGGGAGGGCCGGGATCCTACAATGAGCAGTTCTTC

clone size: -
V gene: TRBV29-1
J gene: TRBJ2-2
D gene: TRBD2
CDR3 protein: CSVDGGSGAGELFF
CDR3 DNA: TGCAGCGTTGACGGCGGGAGTGGAGCCGGGGAGCTGTTTTTT

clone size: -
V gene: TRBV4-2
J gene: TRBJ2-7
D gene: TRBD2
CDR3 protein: CASSQGGSGGYEQYF
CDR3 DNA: TGTGCCAGCAGCCAAGGGGGTAGCGGGGGCTACGAGCAGTACTTC

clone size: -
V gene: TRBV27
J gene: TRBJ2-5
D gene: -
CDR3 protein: CASSLEGSGETQYF
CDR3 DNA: TGTGCCAGCAGTTTGGAGGGGAGTGGAGAGACCCAGTACTTC

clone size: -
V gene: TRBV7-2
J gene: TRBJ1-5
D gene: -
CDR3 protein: CASSRGGGGNQPQHF
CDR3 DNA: TGTGCCAGCAGCCGAGGGGGTGGAGGGAATCAGCCCCAGCATTTT

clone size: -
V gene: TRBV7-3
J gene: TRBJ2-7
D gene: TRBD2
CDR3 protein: CASSSGVLAGRGEQYF
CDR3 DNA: TGTGCCAGCAGCTCAGGAGTACTAGCGGGAAGGGGGGAGCAGTACTTC

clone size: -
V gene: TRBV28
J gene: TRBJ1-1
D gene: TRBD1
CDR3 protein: CASSLNRGVNTEAFF
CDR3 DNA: TGTGCCAGCAGTCTAAACAGGGGCGTGAACACTGAAGCTTTCTTT

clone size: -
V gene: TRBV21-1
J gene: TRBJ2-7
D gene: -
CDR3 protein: CASSTTTGSSYEQYF
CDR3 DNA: TGTGCCAGCAGCACGACGACAGGTAGCTCCTACGAGCAGTACTTC

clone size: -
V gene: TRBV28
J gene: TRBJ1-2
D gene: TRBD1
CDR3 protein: CASLQGAKNYGYTF
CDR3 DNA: TGTGCCAGCCTACAGGGGGCGAAGAACTATGGCTACACCTTC

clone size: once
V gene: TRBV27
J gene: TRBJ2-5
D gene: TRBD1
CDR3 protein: CASSLRGATGLIETQYF
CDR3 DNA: TGTGCCAGCAGTTTAAGAGGGGCGACAGGGTTAATAGAGACCCAGTACTTC